This is a list of T cell receptor beta chains from one sample in a study of blood T cell repertoires in COVID-19. Sequencing was performed with immunoSEQ multiplex PCR; in TCRdb, only in-frame clones are kept and a portion is missing. The table includes 400,000 or so clones, about 87% detected once. The material sequenced was peripheral blood. The source of these receptors is a human donor in a cohort sampled during active COVID-19. CDR3s include the opening cysteine and the closing phenylalanine or tryptophan. The D gene is left open where the match is weak.

NA TRBJ2-2 TRBV6-5 TGTGCCAGCAGCTCCGTCGAGGCCGGGGAGCTGTTTTTT CASSSVEAGELFF
NA TRBJ1-2 TRBV4-1 TGCGCCAGCAGCCAAGACTTTATGGGGCTTGGCTATGGCTACACCTTC CASSQDFMGLGYGYTF
NA TRBJ2-3 TRBV11-2 TGTGCCAGCAGCTTACGGGCAGATACGCAGTATTTT CASSLRADTQYF
NA TRBJ1-3 TRBV7-9 TGTGCCAGCAGCTTAGACCCTACGGGACAAATATATTTT CASSLDPTGQIYF
NA TRBJ1-2 TRBV12-3/TRBV12-4 TGTGCCAGCAGTTTATCACGGAGATATGGCTACACCTTC CASSLSRRYGYTF
NA TRBJ1-1 TRBV7-9 TGTGCCAGCAGCTTAGGTGGCAGGCTAACTGAAGCTTTCTTT CASSLGGRLTEAFF
TRBD1 TRBJ1-1 TRBV20-1 TGCAGTGCTAGTGGTAACAGGGGTGAAGCTTTCTTT CSASGNRGEAFF
NA TRBJ2-2 TRBV6-5 TGTGCCAGCAGTCTTCTCCTCCCCGGGGAGCTGTTTTTT CASSLLLPGELFF
NA TRBJ2-3 TRBV19 TGTGCCAGTAGTATACGTAGCGGCTTTATGACAGATACGCAGTATTTT CASSIRSGFMTDTQYF
TRBD2 TRBJ2-1 TRBV27 TGTGCCAGCAGTTTAGTAGCGGGAGACTCCTACAATGAGCAGTTCTTC CASSLVAGDSYNEQFF
NA TRBJ2-7 TRBV24-1 TGTGCCACCAGTGATAATACAGAGAGCTCCTACGAGCAGTACTTC CATSDNTESSYEQYF
NA TRBJ2-7 TRBV6-6 TGTGCCAGCATGCACTCCGCGGGAATGATCTACGAGCAGTACTTC CASMHSAGMIYEQYF
NA TRBJ2-5 TRBV11-2 TGTGCCAGCAGCTTACACCCCGGGCGGGCAGAGACCCAGTACTTC CASSLHPGRAETQYF